This is a list of T cell receptor beta chains from one sample in a study of blood T cell repertoires in COVID-19. The table came from immunoSEQ multiplex PCR; TCRdb's copy has only in-frame clones and leaves some out. The table includes 110,000 to 150,000 clones, approximately 85% detected once. The sample consisted of peripheral blood. The receptors stem from a man between 65 and 85 years old with acute or convalescent COVID-19. The CDR3 runs from the conserved cysteine through the conserved F or W. A D gene is named only where the DNA matches it firmly.

V | D | CDR3
TRBV6-6 | TRBD2 | CASIGRERGSYEQYF
TRBV5-1 | TRBD2 | CASSLTSGNSYEQYF
TRBV7-9 | . | CASSYTGVSGNTIYF
TRBV6-1 | TRBD2 | CASSEPGLAGAWYQETQYF
TRBV20-1 | TRBD1 | CSASKTGGLGYTF
TRBV6-5 | TRBD1 | CASRRTGTGNQPQHF
TRBV19 | . | CASRPTAGNYGYTF
TRBV29-1 | . | CSVRLTVNYGYTF
TRBV28 | TRBD1 | CASSGQGYEQYF
TRBV5-4 | TRBD1 | CASSPRQGAYNEQFF
TRBV5-1 | . | CASSLEPTPNEQFF
TRBV28 | TRBD1 | CASRSGTGGLYSNQPQHF
TRBV5-1 | . | CASSLGSGWNTEAFF
TRBV30 | . | CAWGVANYGYTF
TRBV7-3 | TRBD1 | CASSSGTGADTQYF
TRBV3-1/TRBV3-2 | TRBD1 | CASSPGQGRLGDTEAFF
TRBV5-5 | . | CASSLEAGTGGYTF
TRBV10-3 | . | CAISEIENTEAFF
TRBV5-1 | . | CASIPQTGNTEAFF
TRBV29-1 | TRBD1 | CSTRGQGTYGYTF
TRBV5-4 | . | CASSLDYTGELFF
TRBV11-2 | TRBD1 | CASSLAEDRYNSPLHF
TRBV30 | TRBD1 | CASDRGALNTEAFF
TRBV6-2/TRBV6-3 | TRBD2 | CASSLAGVGQETQYF
TRBV5-1 | TRBD1 | CASSPGQGENSPLHF
TRBV5-1 | TRBD1 | CASSFTGGWGMNTEAFF
TRBV18 | . | CASSPMTGVISGANVLTF
TRBV10-3 | TRBD1 | CAIRPGQGSDTQYF
TRBV3-1/TRBV3-2 | TRBD1 | CASSQNRGLGTEAFF
TRBV11-2 | TRBD1 | CASSRQGWWGYTF
TRBV7-8 | TRBD2 | CASSPKAGGPTDTQYF
TRBV2 | . | CASSFTKSGEAFF
TRBV11-2 | TRBD1 | CASSRDSKSNTGELFF
TRBV10-3 | TRBD2 | CATRGQGLAGSDTQYF
TRBV15 | . | CATSRVSGTTGGGELFF
TRBV28 | TRBD1 | CASSLPMQGVRSYEQYF
TRBV7-6 | . | CASSQSTDYEQYF
TRBV7-9 | . | CASSLTGVEETQYF
TRBV7-9 | TRBD1 | CASSLSGGGEKLFF
TRBV14 | . | CASSQYFYRSSYEQYF
TRBV7-2 | . | CASSLNGRGSPLHF
TRBV5-1 | . | CASSLTPDNTDTQYF
TRBV3-1/TRBV3-2 | TRBD1 | CASSQETGTGYSPLHF
TRBV4-1 | TRBD1 | CASSQAGQAWGSQPQHF